Following are 24 T cell receptor beta chains from one sample sequenced in a study of CD8+CD57+ T cells in acquired aplastic anemia. For sequencing, patients were chosen who had shown expansion of CD8+CD57+ cells by flow cytometry. It was genomic DNA that served as the template for profiling TCR beta VDJ and CDR3. TCRdb processed the reads anew with MiXCR; each CDR3 protein has one entry. The sample carries about 120,000 distinct CDR3 sequences, 58% recorded once. The sequencing input was sorted CD4+, CD8+, or CD8+CD57+ T cells (not recorded which) from PBMCs. The receptor source for this set is a human donor with aplastic anemia.

V usage is TRBV5-1 and J usage is TRBJ2-3, with TRBD1 matching over 10 bases. V lost 4 bases and J lost 1; bases outside the gene matches: 3. Per germline, CDR1 SGHRS and CDR2 YFSETQ. The CDR3 sequence is 15 residues long. CDR3 sequence reads: CASSHGQGGTDTQYF. The CDR3 nucleotides read TGCGCCAGCAGCCACGGACAGGGGGGCACAGATACGCAGTATTTT. Full variable domain (missing parts from reference TRBV5-1 and TRBJ2-3): KAGVTQTPRYLIKTRGQQVTLSCSPISGHRSVSWYQQTPGQGLQFLFEYFSETQRNKGNFPGRFSGRQFSNSRSEMNVSTLELGDSALYLCASSHGQGGTDTQYFGPGTRLTVL.

The chain has TRBV2 and TRBJ1-4, with a tentative D call TRBD1 (5 bases). Germline-derived CDR1 and CDR2 are SNHLY and FYNNEI. This CDR3 comprises 16 residues. The germline V and J ends were trimmed by 5 bases and 7 bases, with 20 bases remaining between them. The CDR3, as DNA: TGTGCCAGCAGTACGGCCGGGGCCCAATGGAGTGAAAAACTGTTTTTT. Translated: CASSTAGAQWSEKLFF.

V usage is TRBV5-4 and J usage is TRBJ1-6; TRBD1 matches 8 bases. V dropped 6 bases and J dropped 9; count of bases not matched to a gene: 8. The V gene's germline CDR1 is SGHNT and CDR2 YYREEE (reference sequence). This CDR3 spans 14 amino acids. The CDR3 DNA is TGTGCCAGCAACCTGGACAGGGTTAGTTCACCCCTCCACTTT. Amino acids: CASNLDRVSSPLHF.

The chain joins TRBV7-2 to TRBJ1-1, with no clear D. V dropped 2 bases and J dropped 1 base, with 5 bases sitting between them. From germline, CDR1 is SGHTA and CDR2 FQGNSA. The CDR3 runs to 13 residues. In DNA form, the CDR3 reads TGTGCCAGCAGCTTACAGACGAACACTGAAGCTTTCTTT. Protein product: CASSLQTNTEAFF.

This clonotype was seen only once. The rearrangement uses TRBV7-6 and TRBJ2-2, with D perhaps TRBD1 or TRBD2 (5 bases each). This CDR3 has 16 residues. The V gene's germline CDR1 is SGHVS and CDR2 FNYEAQ. The V gene lost 5 bases and the J gene lost 3 bases, with 16 bases spanning the gap. CDR3 residues: CASSALAGTYTGELFF. CDR3 in DNA: TGTGCCAGCAGCGCATTAGCCGGGACCTACACCGGGGAGCTGTTTTTT.

The chain recombines TRBV19 with TRBJ1-1; D gene uncertain. Germline V gene lookup returns CDR1 LNHDA and CDR2 SQIVND (reference sequence). The CDR3 is 14 residues long. V lost 5 bases and J lost 4, with 14 bases in between. CDR3 DNA: TGTGCCAGTAGTCCGTTCGCGGGAGGCACTGAAGCTTTCTTT. It encodes CASSPFAGGTEAFF.

This clonotype was observed a single time. The junction departs from the called germline gene at one end, perhaps through a read error. The rearrangement joins TRBV10-3 to TRBJ2-2; 9 nucleotides line up with TRBD2. CDR1 and CDR2 (germline): ENHRY, SYGVKD. The CDR3 is made up of 15 amino acids. CDR3 amino acids: CATPAGGSNTGDLFF. CDR3 DNA sequence: TGTGCCACCCCAGCGGGAGGATCGAACACCGGGGATCTGTTTTTT.

This clonotype was observed a handful of times. CDR3 in amino acids: CAGLACEQYF. The CDR3 nucleotides are TGCGCAGGACTAGCTTGTGAGCAGTACTTC. V gene TRBV10-2 combines with J gene TRBJ2-7; 8 bases line up with TRBD2. Germline V gene data show CDR1 as WSHSY and CDR2 as SAAADI. This CDR3 comprises 10 residues.

The gene calls are TRBV19 and TRBJ1-1; D unclear. Germline CDR1 is LNHDA and CDR2 is SQIVND (reference sequence). This CDR3 comprises 14 residues. V lost 6 bases and J 0 bases, leaving 11 bases between the germline ends. This chain's CDR3 is CASRVSRMNTEAFF. CDR3 DNA: TGTGCCAGTAGGGTAAGTCGAATGAACACTGAAGCTTTCTTT.

With respect to this clonotype: At one end, the junction sequence differs from germline, possibly due to a read error. The chain carries TRBV2 and TRBJ1-6, with 9 bases aligning to TRBD1. The CDR3 contains 15 residues. CDR1 SNHLY and CDR2 FYNNEI come from the germline V gene. The CDR3 DNA reads TGCGCCAGCAGTGAATGGGACAGGGATGATTCACCCCTCCACTTT. Translating gives CASSEWDRDDSPLHF.

By its share, this clonotype is medium-sized. The chain links TRBV24-1 to TRBJ2-5; either TRBD1 or TRBD2 may supply D (5 bases each). Germline CDR1 and CDR2: KGHDR and SFDVKD. Trimming left V 3 bases short and J 5 bases short, with 9 bases between. The CDR3 covers 13 residues. As DNA, the CDR3 is TGTGCCACCAGTGATGGGACCGAGGAGACCCAGTACTTC. Protein product: CATSDGTEETQYF.

This clonotype has just a few counts. The J gene is TRBJ2-5, the V gene TRBV20-1, with unresolved D. Germline values: CDR1 DFQATT, CDR2 SNEGSKA (reference sequence). V was pared by 3 bases and J by 5 bases, with 7 bases between. This CDR3 contains 11 residues. CDR3 sequence reads: CSASQRETQYF. DNA of the CDR3: TGCAGTGCTAGTCAACGGGAGACCCAGTACTTC.

This chain connects TRBV20-1 to TRBJ2-2; D is uncertain. The germline V and J ends were trimmed by 0 bases and 4 bases, with 15 bases remaining between them. The CDR3 totals 16 residues. Germline-derived CDR1 and CDR2 are DFQATT and SNEGSKA (reference sequence). The CDR3 DNA is TGCAGTGCTAGAGAGCACAGCCGGACGCCCACCGGGGAGCTGTTTTTT. Protein product: CSAREHSRTPTGELFF.

CDR3 coding DNA: TGTGCCAGCAGCTATGGACTAGCGGGAGGGGTAACCCAAGAGACCCAGTACTTC. Its translation is CASSYGLAGGVTQETQYF. The V gene is TRBV9, the J gene TRBJ2-5; 15 bases line up with TRBD2. V was pared by 4 bases and J by 1 base, with 8 bases of the junction left unmatched. There are 18 residues in the CDR3. CDR1 is SGDLS and CDR2 is YYNGEE in the germline V gene.

This chain connects TRBV5-1 to TRBJ2-7; TRBD1 might be the D (5 bases). The CDR3 sequence is 16 residues long. Looked up from germline, CDR1 is SGHRS and CDR2 is YFSETQ. Between the trimmed V and J ends, which lost 2 bases and 2 bases, there was a span of 17 bases. The CDR3 nucleotides are TGCGCCAGCAGCTTCCTCCCTGGCAGGGCAGCCTACGAGCAGTACTTC. This codes for CASSFLPGRAAYEQYF.

In its sample, this clonotype was seen many times. The V and J genes are TRBV15 and TRBJ2-1; D may correspond to TRBD1 or TRBD2 (5 bases each). V was shortened by 2 bases and J by 15 bases, with 14 bases between the two germline ends. The CDR3 is made up of 12 amino acids. From germline, CDR1 is LNHNV and CDR2 YYDKDF (reference sequence). The CDR3 DNA reads as TGTGCCACCAGCAGACCGTCCCGGGACCGGTTCTTC. It translates to CATSRPSRDRFF. The full variable domain, its missing parts supplied by reference TRBV15 and TRBJ2-1, is DAMVIQNPRYQVTQFGKPVTLSCSQTLNHNVMYWYQQKSSQAPKLLFHYYDKDFNNEADTPDNFQSRRPNTSFCFLDIRSPGLGDTAMYLCATSRPSRDRFFGPGTRLTVL.

This rearrangement joins TRBV20-1 to TRBJ2-5, with 9 nucleotides matching TRBD1. The CDR3 runs to 14 residues. The V segment lost 4 bases and the J segment 1 base; nucleotides outside the gene matches: 4. Per the germline V gene, CDR1 is DFQATT and CDR2 is SNEGSKA (reference sequence). The CDR3 spells CSAKGTGSQETQYF. Here the CDR3 DNA reads TGCAGTGCTAAAGGGACAGGGTCCCAAGAGACCCAGTACTTC.

The rearrangement uses TRBV7-8 and TRBJ2-1; D uncertain. The V end lost 5 bases, the J end lost 15 bases, and 14 bases lay between the germline ends. The CDR3 runs 11 residues. CDR1 SGHVS and CDR2 FQNEAQ come from the germline V gene. CDR3 coding DNA: TGTGCCAGCAGCCCATCGGGCCGGGCGTTCTTC. This codes for CASSPSGRAFF.

The chain has TRBV10-3 and TRBJ2-5; D remains ambiguous. The germline V gene encodes CDR1 ENHRY and CDR2 SYGVKD. The CDR3 sequence is 11 residues long. The V and J ends lost 8 bases and 5 bases respectively, with 9 bases between them. The CDR3 here is CAILSAETQYF. The CDR3 DNA reads TGTGCCATCTTATCAGCTGAGACCCAGTACTTC.

This clonotype was counted a few times. V usage is TRBV24-1 and J usage is TRBJ2-1; TRBD1 matches 10 bases. The CDR3 has 16 residues. The germline CDR1 and CDR2 sequences are KGHDR and SFDVKD. V trimming: 4 bases; J trimming: 5 bases; junction bases outside the gene matches: 7. CDR3: CATSDYDRGRNNEQFF. For the CDR3, the DNA is TGTGCCACCAGTGACTACGACAGGGGGCGAAACAATGAGCAGTTCTTC.

The rearrangement joins TRBV7-6 to TRBJ1-4; the D is unclear. V shed 1 base and J shed 6 bases, with 6 bases lying between them. The CDR3 has 13 residues. Germline CDR1 and CDR2: SGHVS and FNYEAQ. CDR3 loop: CASSLGEDEKLFF. The DNA of the CDR3 is TGTGCCAGCAGCTTAGGAGAAGATGAAAAACTGTTTTTT.

V and J are TRBV7-2 and TRBJ1-3; D gene ambiguous. V was pared by 7 bases and J by 2 bases, with 9 bases between. The CDR3 has 13 amino acids. Germline V lookup: CDR1 SGHTA, CDR2 FQGNSA. CDR3 sequence: CASTLATGNTIYF. The CDR3 DNA follows: TGTGCCAGCACTCTAGCAACTGGAAACACCATATATTTT.

CDR3 amino acids: CASSLRRDRGGDTQYF. For the CDR3, the DNA is TGTGCCAGCAGTTTACGAAGGGACAGGGGAGGAGATACGCAGTATTTT. The J gene is TRBJ2-3, the V gene TRBV12-3 or TRBV12-4; 10 bases are shared with TRBD1. J was trimmed by 5 bases and V by 2 bases; bases with no gene match: 7. The CDR3 contains 16 residues.

The V and J genes are TRBV2 and TRBJ1-5, with 7 nucleotides matching TRBD1. Unmatched junction bases numbered 6, after V lost 6 bases and J lost 1 base. Looked up from germline, CDR1 is SNHLY and CDR2 is FYNNEI. CDR3 size: 15 residues. In DNA form, the CDR3 reads TGTGCCAGCAGATTACAGGGGATAAGCAATCAGCCCCAGCATTTT. It is translated as CASRLQGISNQPQHF.